This is a list of T cell receptor beta chains from one sample in a study of shared clonotypes between healthy human individuals. Using immunoSEQ multiplex PCR, the repertoire was profiled, and TCRdb retains in-frame clones only, with some absent. The data show about 2.1 million clones, with roughly 91% seen just once and roughly 1.7% held by the top ten. The sequenced material came from naive CD8+ T cells from PBMCs. The receptors were sampled from a man between 18 and 29 years old in good health. Some clones in this sample may be carry-over from other donors' samples. Each CDR3 is given with its conserved first and last residue. A D gene is named only where the DNA matches it firmly. For some rows the clone size is stated as once, few or many, or as a class when expanded; others skip it.

>TRBV19|.|TRBD1|TRBJ1-1
CASSITSGTAMGAFF
TGTGCCAGTAGTATTACCTCCGGGACAGCAATGGGAGCTTTCTTT
>TRBV4-2|.|TRBD2|TRBJ2-5
CASSQDWFLAGEEQETQYF
TGTGCCAGCAGCCAAGATTGGTTCCTAGCGGGAGAGGAACAAGAGACCCAGTACTTC
>TRBV27|.|.|TRBJ2-1
CASSFGGLGYNEQFF
TGTGCCAGCAGTTTCGGGGGACTGGGCTACAATGAGCAGTTCTTC
>TRBV28|.|TRBD2|TRBJ2-7
CASSLLAGAYEQYF
TGTGCCAGCAGTTTGCTAGCGGGAGCCTACGAGCAGTACTTC
>TRBV11-2|.|.|TRBJ1-4
CASSLISSGEKLFF
TGTGCCAGCAGCTTAATTTCTTCCGGTGAAAAACTGTTTTTT
>TRBV10-3|.|.|TRBJ1-1
CAISESGFTEAFF
TGTGCCATCAGTGAGTCAGGGTTTACTGAAGCTTTCTTT
>TRBV27|.|.|TRBJ2-7
CASSFTSSYEQYF
TGTGCCAGCAGTTTTACGAGTTCCTACGAGCAGTACTTC
>TRBV15|.|TRBD2|TRBJ2-7
CATSRGGGDGVGYEQYF
TGTGCCACCAGCAGAGGGGGAGGGGACGGGGTTGGGTACGAGCAGTACTTC
>TRBV5-1|.|.|TRBJ2-7
CASSLGQYEQYF
TGCGCCAGCAGCTTGGGGCAGTACGAGCAGTACTTC
>TRBV27|.|TRBD2|TRBJ2-3
CASSLGTSGSADTQYF
TGTGCCAGCAGTTTGGGGACTAGCGGGAGCGCAGATACGCAGTATTTT
>TRBV9|few|.|TRBJ2-2
CASSADRPGELFF
TGTGCCAGCAGCGCCGACAGGCCCGGGGAGCTGTTTTTT
>TRBV5-5|.|TRBD1|TRBJ1-2
CASRTGGRGYTF
TGTGCCAGCAGGACAGGGGGACGTGGCTACACCTTC